The clone carrying this T cell receptor beta chain was counted a few times. Using its own MiXCR run on the RT-PCR reads, TCRdb lists one record per CDR3 protein. The repertoire holds hundreds of thousands of distinct CDR3 sequences, with around 14% as singletons. V gave up 2 bases and J gave up 3 bases; unmatched junction bases: 13. Germline CDR1 reads MNHNY; CDR2 reads SVGAGI (reference sequence). This CDR3 comprises 20 residues. Specimen: memory CD4+ T cells from blood. V and J are TRBV6-6 and TRBJ2-6, with 10 bases fitting TRBD1. This TCR was recovered from a female donor in good health, serving as a healthy control. CDR3 region: CASSYPRTGGRFHGANVLTF. CDR3 nucleotide sequence: TGTGCCAGCAGTTACCCTCGGACAGGGGGTCGATTTCATGGGGCCAACGTCCTGACTTTC.